This T cell receptor (beta chain) was sequenced for a study of blood T cell repertoires in COVID-19. On the study more broadly: Samples of COVID-19 (acute and convalescent) were obtained from the United States, Italy and Spain. Nucleic acid was either cDNA or gDNA, and it came from T cells, B-cell-depleted T cells, or PBMCs.

Method: immunoSEQ multiplex PCR; TCRdb's copy keeps in-frame clones and lacks some. The table records under 250,000 clones, approximately 86% of them present only once. V lost 2 bases to trimming and J lost 8 bases, with 12 bases between them. This CDR3 has 13 amino acids. In germline, CDR1 is KGHSH, CDR2 LQKENI. In terms of age and location, participants ranged from roughly 18 to 90 years and lived in under 30 US areas. In assigning cohorts, the study relied on participant-reported clinical history. The source material was PBMCs or T cells enriched from blood (not recorded which). The rearrangement joins TRBV18 to TRBJ1-2, with D tentatively TRBD1 (5 bases). This clonotype originated in a woman aged 30 to 39 with acute COVID-19. The CDR3 DNA reads as TGTGCCAGCTCACCAGTGGGGCTTCACGGCTACACCTTC. It specifies CASSPVGLHGYTF. Filled out from reference TRBV18 and TRBJ1-2, the complete variable domain reads NAGVMQNPRHLVRRRGQEARLRCSPMKGHSHVYWYRQLPEEGLKFMVYLQKENIIDESGMPKERFSAEFPKEGPSILRIQQVVRGDSAAYFCASSPVGLHGYTFGSGTRLTVV.